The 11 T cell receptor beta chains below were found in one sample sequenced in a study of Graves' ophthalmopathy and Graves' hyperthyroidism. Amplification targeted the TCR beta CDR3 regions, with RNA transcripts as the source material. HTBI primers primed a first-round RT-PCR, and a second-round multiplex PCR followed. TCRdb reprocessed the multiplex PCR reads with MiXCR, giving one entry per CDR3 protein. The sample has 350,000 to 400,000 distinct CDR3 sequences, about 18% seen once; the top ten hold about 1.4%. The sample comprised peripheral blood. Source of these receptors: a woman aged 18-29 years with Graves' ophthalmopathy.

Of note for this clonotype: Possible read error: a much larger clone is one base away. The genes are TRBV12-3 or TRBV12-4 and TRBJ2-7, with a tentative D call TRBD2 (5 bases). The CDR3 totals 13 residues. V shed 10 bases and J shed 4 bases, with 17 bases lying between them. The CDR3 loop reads CANERVGVYEQYF. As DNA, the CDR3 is TGTGCCAACGAGAGGGTCGGGGTATACGAGCAGTACTTC.

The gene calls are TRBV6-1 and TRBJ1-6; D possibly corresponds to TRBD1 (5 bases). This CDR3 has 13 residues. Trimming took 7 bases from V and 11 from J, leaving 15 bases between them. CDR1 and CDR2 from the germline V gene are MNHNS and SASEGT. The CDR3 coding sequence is TGTGCCAGCATGGGAACAGGATGGACACCCCTCCACTTT. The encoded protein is CASMGTGWTPLHF.

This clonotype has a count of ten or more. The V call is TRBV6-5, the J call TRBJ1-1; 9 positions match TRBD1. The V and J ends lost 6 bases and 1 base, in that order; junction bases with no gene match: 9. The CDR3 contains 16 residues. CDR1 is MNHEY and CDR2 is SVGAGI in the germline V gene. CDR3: CASSLFWDRENTEAFF. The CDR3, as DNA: TGTGCCAGCAGCCTATTCTGGGACAGGGAGAACACTGAAGCTTTCTTT.

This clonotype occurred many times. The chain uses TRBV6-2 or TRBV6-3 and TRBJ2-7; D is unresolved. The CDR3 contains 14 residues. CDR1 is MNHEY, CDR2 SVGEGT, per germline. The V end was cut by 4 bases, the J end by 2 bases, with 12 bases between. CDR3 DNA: TGTGCCAGCAGTTTCCCAGGATTCCCCTACGAGCAGTACTTC. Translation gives CASSFPGFPYEQYF.

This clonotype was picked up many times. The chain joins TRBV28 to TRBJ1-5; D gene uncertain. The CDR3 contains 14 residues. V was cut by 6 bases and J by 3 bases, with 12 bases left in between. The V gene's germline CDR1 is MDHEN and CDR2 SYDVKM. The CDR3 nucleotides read TGTGCCAGCAGCCCCTCCGGGGACAATCAGCCCCAGCATTTT. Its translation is CASSPSGDNQPQHF.

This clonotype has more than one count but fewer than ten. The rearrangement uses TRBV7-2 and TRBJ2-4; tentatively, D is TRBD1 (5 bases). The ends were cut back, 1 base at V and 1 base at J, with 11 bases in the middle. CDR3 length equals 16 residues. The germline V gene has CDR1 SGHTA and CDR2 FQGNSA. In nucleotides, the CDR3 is TGTGCCAGCAGCTTAGTCGGTCCAGGGGCCAAAAACATTCAGTACTTC. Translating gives CASSLVGPGAKNIQYF.

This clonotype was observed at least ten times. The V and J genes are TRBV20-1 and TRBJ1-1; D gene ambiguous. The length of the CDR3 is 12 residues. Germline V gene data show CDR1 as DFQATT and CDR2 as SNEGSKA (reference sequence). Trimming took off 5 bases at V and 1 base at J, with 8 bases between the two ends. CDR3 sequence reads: CSASRGNTEAFF. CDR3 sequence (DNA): TGCAGTGCTTCTCGGGGGAACACTGAAGCTTTCTTT.

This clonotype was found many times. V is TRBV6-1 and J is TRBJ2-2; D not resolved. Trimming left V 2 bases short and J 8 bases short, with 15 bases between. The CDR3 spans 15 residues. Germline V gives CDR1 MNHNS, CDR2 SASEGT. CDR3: CASSERTIERGELFF. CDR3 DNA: TGTGCCAGCAGTGAAAGGACCATCGAAAGAGGGGAGCTGTTTTTT.

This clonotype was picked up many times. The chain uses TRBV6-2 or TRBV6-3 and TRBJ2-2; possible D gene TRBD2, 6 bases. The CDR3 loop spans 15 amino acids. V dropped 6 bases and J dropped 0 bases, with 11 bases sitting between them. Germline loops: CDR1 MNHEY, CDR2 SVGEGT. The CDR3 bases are TGTGCCAGCAGAGAGGGACTTTCGAACACCGGGGAGCTGTTTTTT. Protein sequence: CASREGLSNTGELFF.

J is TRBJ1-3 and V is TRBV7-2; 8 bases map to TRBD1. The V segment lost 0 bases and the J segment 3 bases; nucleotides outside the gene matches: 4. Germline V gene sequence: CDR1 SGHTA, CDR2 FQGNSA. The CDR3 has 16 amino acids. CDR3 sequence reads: CASSLATGAYGNTIYF. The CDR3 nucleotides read TGTGCCAGCAGCTTAGCGACAGGGGCCTATGGAAACACCATATATTTT.

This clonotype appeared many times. The CDR3 nucleotides read TGTGCCAGCAGGGATGGGGCGACTGTGGAGCAGTACTTC. The encoded protein is CASRDGATVEQYF. The genes are TRBV25-1 and TRBJ2-7; possibly TRBD1 for D (5 bases). CDR3 length equals 13 residues. Germline CDR1 is MGHDK and CDR2 is SYGVNS. Trimming shortened V by 6 bases and J by 7 bases, and 16 bases separated the two germline ends.